What follows are 20 T cell receptor beta chains derived from one specimen sequenced in a study of cytomegalovirus exposure and HLA in healthy donors. A multiplex PCR was run with 60 Vbeta primers and 13 Jbeta primers. Libraries were prepared by immunoSEQ multiplex PCR; TCRdb keeps only in-frame clonotypes and omits some of them. The data contain about 170,000 clones, roughly 84% of them singletons. Specimen: PBMCs. The receptor source for this set is a man aged 25-45 years in good health and CMV-seropositive.

Notes on this clone: Germline and junction disagree at one end, which may indicate a read error. Distinct nucleotide sequences in the sample also encode this CDR3. The rearrangement joins TRBV10-3 to TRBJ2-7; a weak D match, TRBD1 (6 bases). The CDR3 spans 14 residues. Germline CDR1 is ENHRY and CDR2 is SYGVKD. The CDR3: CAISEYGQPREQYF. For the CDR3, the DNA is TGCGCCATCAGTGAGTATGGACAGCCGCGAGAGCAGTACTTC.

The rearrangement joins TRBV29-1 to TRBJ2-5; TRBD2 agrees at 8 bases. The germline gives CDR1 SQVTM, CDR2 ANQGSEA. V shed 4 bases, J shed 2 bases, and the junction held 9 bases outside the gene matches. The CDR3 extends over 15 amino acids. Here the CDR3 reads CSVVSPGTRQETQYF. CDR3 nucleotide sequence: TGCAGCGTTGTGTCCCCAGGGACTAGGCAAGAGACCCAGTACTTC.

This chain connects TRBV27 to TRBJ1-1; D is unclear. V was trimmed by 0 bases and J by 5 bases, leaving 7 bases between them. Per the germline V gene, CDR1 is MNHEY and CDR2 is SMNVEV (reference sequence). This CDR3 contains 13 residues. The CDR3 DNA reads TGTGCCAGCAGTTTATCAAGGAGAACTGAAGCTTTCTTT. It yields the protein CASSLSRRTEAFF.

Regarding this clone: At one end, the junction sequence differs from germline, possibly due to a read error. This chain uses TRBV7-7 with TRBJ2-3, with 9 nucleotides matching TRBD1. The CDR3 is made up of 14 amino acids. CDR1 is SSHAT, CDR2 FNYEAQ, per germline (reference sequence). The CDR3 nucleotides read TGTGCTAGCAGCGCCGGGACAGGGACAGATACGCAGTATTTT. As protein: CASSAGTGTDTQYF.

The CDR3, as DNA: TGTGCCAGCAGCGTAGGGAAGCGGGGCGAGCAGTACTTC. The encoded protein is CASSVGKRGEQYF. J is TRBJ2-7 and V is TRBV9; TRBD2 matches at 7 bases. With 0 bases clipped from V and 6 bases from J, the junction kept 3 bases outside the gene matches. Germline V gene sequence: CDR1 SGDLS, CDR2 YYNGEE. CDR3 size: 13 residues.

As concerns this clone: Other DNA sequences within the sample encode an identical CDR3. The chain is built from TRBV5-4 and TRBJ2-7; 9 bases align to TRBD1. The germline V gene has CDR1 SGHNT and CDR2 YYREEE (reference sequence). CDR3 length: 17 amino acids. V dropped 4 bases and J dropped 7; count of bases not matched to a gene: 18. CDR3 residues: CASSRVGGTGTYYEQYV. The DNA of the CDR3 is TGTGCCAGCAGCCGCGTAGGCGGGACAGGGACCTACTATGAGCAGTACGTC.

The chain employs TRBV7-9 and TRBJ2-7, with 7 bases lining up with TRBD1. Germline V CDR1 and CDR2: SEHNR, FQNEAQ (reference sequence). The CDR3 is 16 residues long. The CDR3 bases are TGTTCCAGCAGCTTGTATCTAGGACAGGCGGTTAGCGAGCAGTACGTC. It yields the protein CSSSLYLGQAVSEQYV.

This clone showed up just once. The V and J genes are TRBV7-2 and TRBJ1-4; D gene uncertain. This CDR3 region has 13 residues. Germline values: CDR1 SGHTA, CDR2 FQGNSA. V lost 2 bases to trimming and J lost 7 bases, with 8 bases between them. The CDR3: CASSLLRGEKLFF. The CDR3 DNA reads as TGTGCCAGCAGCTTATTACGGGGTGAAAAACTGTTTTTT.

The chain links TRBV5-1 to TRBJ1-2, with TRBD1 as a possible D gene (5 bases). Trimming cost V 2 bases and J 8 bases, with 16 bases left between them. Per germline, CDR1 SGHRS and CDR2 YFSETQ. This CDR3 has 14 residues. This chain's CDR3 is CASSLGPRAGGYTF. The DNA for the CDR3 is TGCGCCAGCAGCTTAGGCCCCAGGGCAGGAGGCTACACCTTC. Drawing the rest from reference TRBV5-1 and TRBJ1-2, the complete variable domain is KAGVTQTPRYLIKTRGQQVTLSCSPISGHRSVSWYQQTPGQGLQFLFEYFSETQRNKGNFPGRFSGRQFSNSRSEMNVSTLELGDSALYLCASSLGPRAGGYTFGSGTRLTVV.

The chain employs TRBV4-2 and TRBJ1-4; D perhaps matches TRBD1 (5 bases). Germline values: CDR1 LGHNA, CDR2 YNFKEQ. The V gene lost 2 bases and the J gene lost 5 bases, with 9 bases spanning the gap. CDR3 length equals 14 residues. The CDR3: CASSQYPGNEKLFF. Written as DNA, the CDR3 is TGTGCCAGCAGCCAATATCCAGGGAATGAAAAACTGTTTTTT.

J is TRBJ2-3 and V is TRBV7-3, with 9 nucleotides matching TRBD2. Unmatched junction bases numbered 6, after V lost 1 base and J lost 4 bases. The CDR3 spans 16 residues. Looked up from germline, CDR1 is SGHTA and CDR2 is FQGTGA. Here the CDR3 reads CASSLNSGRGSDTQYF. CDR3 in DNA: TGTGCCAGCAGCTTAAATAGCGGGAGAGGTTCAGATACGCAGTATTTT.

This chain uses TRBV5-1 with TRBJ2-5; D might be TRBD2 (7 bases). Matching the DNA end better, TRBJ2-7 makes the J call doubtful. Germline V gives CDR1 SGHRS, CDR2 YFSETQ. This CDR3 has 14 residues. CDR3 sequence reads: CASSWEGGVGEQYF. Here the CDR3 DNA reads TGCGCCAGCAGCTGGGAGGGGGGAGTCGGCGAGCAGTACTTC.

The J gene is TRBJ2-1, the V gene TRBV19; 8 nucleotides match TRBD2. The CDR3 is 14 residues long. V was pared by 5 bases and J by 7 bases, with 7 bases of the junction left unmatched. The V gene's germline CDR1 is LNHDA and CDR2 SQIVND (reference sequence). CDR3 amino acids: CASSSRLAWNEQFF. CDR3 in DNA: TGTGCCAGTAGTTCACGACTAGCGTGGAATGAGCAGTTCTTC. Drawing the rest from reference TRBV19 and TRBJ2-1, the complete variable domain is DGGITQSPKYLFRKEGQNVTLSCEQNLNHDAMYWYRQDPGQGLRLIYYSQIVNDFQKGDIAEGYSVSREKKESFPLTVTSAQKNPTAFYLCASSSRLAWNEQFFGPGTRLTVL.

This chain uses TRBV18 with TRBJ2-1; 15 nucleotides match TRBD2. V gave up 2 bases and J gave up 6 bases; unmatched junction bases: 2. This CDR3 is 16 amino acids long. Germline V lookup: CDR1 KGHSH, CDR2 LQKENI. Here the CDR3 DNA reads TGTGCCAGCTCACCAGAGGGACTAGCGGGAGGCAATGAGCAGTTCTTC. As protein: CASSPEGLAGGNEQFF.

This sequence joins TRBV30 and TRBJ1-5; possibly TRBD1 for D (5 bases). The CDR3 is 16 amino acids. Looked up from germline, CDR1 is GTSNPN and CDR2 is SVGIG (reference sequence). V was pared by 3 bases and J by 0 bases, with 15 bases between. The CDR3: CAWSLKGAYSNQPQHF. The CDR3 bases are TGTGCCTGGAGCCTAAAAGGGGCTTATAGCAATCAGCCCCAGCATTTT.

The chain employs TRBV4-3 and TRBJ2-1, with 10 bases lining up with TRBD2. The junction had 4 bases not matched to a gene; V was cut back by 4 bases and J by 4 bases. The CDR3 has 15 residues. The germline V gene has CDR1 LGHNA and CDR2 YSLEER. CDR3 nucleotides: TGCGCCAGCAGCCCCGGACTAGCGGCTTACAATGAGCAGTTCTTC. Translated: CASSPGLAAYNEQFF.

This chain joins TRBV30 and TRBJ1-2; 7 bases line up with TRBD1. Germline CDR1 reads GTSNPN; CDR2 reads SVGIG (reference sequence). CDR3 length: 13 amino acids. Trimming cost V 3 bases and J 3 bases; bases outside gene matches: 4. The CDR3 reads CAWSPGQYYGYTF. The CDR3 region has the DNA TGTGCCTGGAGCCCGGGACAGTACTATGGCTACACCTTC.

The chain couples TRBV11-3 to TRBJ1-3; D call uncertain. Germline CDR1 SGHNT, CDR2 YENEEA. The CDR3 has 13 amino acids. V lost 3 bases and J lost 3, with 6 bases in between. The CDR3 sequence is CASSFALGNTIYF. The CDR3 nucleotides read TGTGCCAGCAGCTTTGCACTTGGAAACACCATATATTTT.

The chain recombines TRBV7-2 with TRBJ2-1; maybe TRBD1 (6 bases). Trimming took 3 bases from V and 2 from J, leaving 8 bases between them. The CDR3 has 14 residues. Germline-derived CDR1 and CDR2 are SGHTA and FQGNSA. For the CDR3, the DNA is TGTGCCAGCAGCTTGCAGGGGACCTACAATGAGCAGTTCTTC. Translating it yields CASSLQGTYNEQFF.

The rearrangement joins TRBV2 to TRBJ1-5, with D hard to call. The CDR3 length is 14 residues. The V gene's germline CDR1 is SNHLY and CDR2 FYNNEI. The V and J ends lost 8 bases and 3 bases respectively, with 14 bases between them. This chain's CDR3 is CASEQTANNQPQHF. DNA of the CDR3: TGTGCCAGCGAACAGACGGCTAACAATCAGCCCCAGCATTTT.